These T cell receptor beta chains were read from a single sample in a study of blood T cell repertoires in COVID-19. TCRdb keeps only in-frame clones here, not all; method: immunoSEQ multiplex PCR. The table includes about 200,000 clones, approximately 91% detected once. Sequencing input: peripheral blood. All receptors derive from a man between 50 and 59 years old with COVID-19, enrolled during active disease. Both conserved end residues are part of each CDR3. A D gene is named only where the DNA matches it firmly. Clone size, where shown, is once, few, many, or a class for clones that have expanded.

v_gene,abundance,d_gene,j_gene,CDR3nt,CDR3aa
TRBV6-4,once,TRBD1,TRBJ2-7,TGTGCCAGCAGTCCACCGCAGGGGGTAAAATCCTACGAGCAGTACTTC,CASSPPQGVKSYEQYF
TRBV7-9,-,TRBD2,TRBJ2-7,TGTGCCAGCAGCCCGGGGGGGCTAGCGGGTCCGGGCTCCTACGAGCAGTACTTC,CASSPGGLAGPGSYEQYF
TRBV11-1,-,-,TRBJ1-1,TGTGCCAGCAGCTTACGCAGGGATGGGACTGAAGCTTTCTTT,CASSLRRDGTEAFF
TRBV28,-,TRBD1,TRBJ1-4,TGTGCCAGCAAAAGGGGGCCAACTAATGAAAAACTGTTTTTT,CASKRGPTNEKLFF
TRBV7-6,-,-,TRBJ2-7,TGTGCCAGCAGCTTACAGGGAGGCGAGCAGTACTTC,CASSLQGGEQYF
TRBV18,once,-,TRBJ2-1,TGTGCCAGCTCACCACCGAAGGGGGATGAGCAGTTCTTC,CASSPPKGDEQFF
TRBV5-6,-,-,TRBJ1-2,TGTGCCAGCAGCTTGGCCGGACAAGGAAACTATGGCTACACCTTC,CASSLAGQGNYGYTF
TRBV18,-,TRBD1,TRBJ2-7,TGTGCCAGCTCACCACGGACAGGGACTCTTATCTACGAGCAGTACTTC,CASSPRTGTLIYEQYF
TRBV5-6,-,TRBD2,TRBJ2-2,TGTGCCAGCAGTTTCGGACTAGCGGGAGGGTCTGGCGGGGAGCTGTTTTTT,CASSFGLAGGSGGELFF
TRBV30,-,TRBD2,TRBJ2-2,TGTGCCTGGCCTTCGGGGGGGCCCGGGGAGCTGTTTTTT,CAWPSGGPGELFF
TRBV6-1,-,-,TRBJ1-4,TGTGCCAGCAGTGAGGGGGCTCGAGAAAAACTGTTTTTT,CASSEGAREKLFF
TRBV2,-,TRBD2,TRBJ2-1,TGTGCCAGCAGTGCTAGCGGGGCCTACAATGAGCAGTTCTTC,CASSASGAYNEQFF
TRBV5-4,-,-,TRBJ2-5,TGTGCCAGCAGACCCGATGAGGGGACCCAGTACTTC,CASRPDEGTQYF
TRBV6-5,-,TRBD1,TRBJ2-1,TGTGCCAGCAGTCCTAACAGGGGAAATGAGCAGTTCTTC,CASSPNRGNEQFF
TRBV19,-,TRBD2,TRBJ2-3,TGTGCCAGTAGTATGGGACTAGCGGGAGGGCCAGATACGCAGTATTTT,CASSMGLAGGPDTQYF
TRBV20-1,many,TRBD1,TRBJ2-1,TGCAGTGCTGCTGACAGGGGTGAGCAGTTCTTC,CSAADRGEQFF
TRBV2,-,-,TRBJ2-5,TGTGCCAGCGGTGTGAGCGGGGAGACCCAGTACTTC,CASGVSGETQYF
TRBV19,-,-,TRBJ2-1,TGTGCCAGTAGTGAGACTAGTTTTACGCAGTTCTTC,CASSETSFTQFF
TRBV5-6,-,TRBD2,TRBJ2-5,TGTGCCAGCAGCTTGGTATCGGGGGGATTGGTAGAGACCCAGTACTTC,CASSLVSGGLVETQYF
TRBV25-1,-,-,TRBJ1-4,TGTGCCAGCAGGACTGCGGGGTCGGGGCTGTTTTTT,CASRTAGSGLFF
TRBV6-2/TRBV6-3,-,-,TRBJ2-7,TGTGCCAGCAGTCGGGCGGGGACCTACGAGCAGTACTTC,CASSRAGTYEQYF
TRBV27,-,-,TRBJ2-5,TGTGCCAGCAGTTCCATGGGGGTCCAGGGGCAAGAGACCCAGTACTTC,CASSSMGVQGQETQYF
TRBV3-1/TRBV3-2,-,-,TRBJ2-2,TGTGCCAGCACTGTAGGGGCCAGACCCGGGGAGCTGTTTTTT,CASTVGARPGELFF
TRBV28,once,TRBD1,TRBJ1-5,TGTGCCAGCATTACAGGGGGCGAGTCGGTTCAGCCCCAGCATTTT,CASITGGESVQPQHF
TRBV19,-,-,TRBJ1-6,TGTGCCAGTAGTATGAGGAATTCACCCCTCCACTTT,CASSMRNSPLHF
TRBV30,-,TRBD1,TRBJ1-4,TGTGCCTGGAGTGTAAGGGACAGGGGCGTACTGTTTTTT,CAWSVRDRGVLFF
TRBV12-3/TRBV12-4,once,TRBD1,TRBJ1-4,TGTGCCAGCAGTTTAAAAGGGACAGGACTGTTTTTT,CASSLKGTGLFF
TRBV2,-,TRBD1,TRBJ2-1,TGTGCCAGCAGCAAGCCGGGTCAGGGGGCAAATGAGCAGTTCTTC,CASSKPGQGANEQFF
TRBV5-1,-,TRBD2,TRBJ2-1,TGCGCCAGCAGCCCGGGGGGATCCTACAATGAGCAGTTCTTC,CASSPGGSYNEQFF
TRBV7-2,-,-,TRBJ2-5,TGTGCCAGCCGGTTTGGGGACTCTTTCGGGACCCAGTACTTC,CASRFGDSFGTQYF
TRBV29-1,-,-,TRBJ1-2,TGCAGCCTCGGGGAAGGAGCGGGTATAGGCTATGGCTACACCTTC,CSLGEGAGIGYGYTF
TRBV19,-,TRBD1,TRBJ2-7,TGTGCCAGTAGAGACCCGGGACAGGGGCCCTACGAGCAGTACTTC,CASRDPGQGPYEQYF
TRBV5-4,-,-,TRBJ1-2,TGTGCCAGCAGTCCTCGGAGGGGTACTATCGATGGCTACACCTTC,CASSPRRGTIDGYTF
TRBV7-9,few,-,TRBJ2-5,TGTGCCAGCAGCGTACCGGGACTGGCACACCTACAAGAGACCCAGTACTTC,CASSVPGLAHLQETQYF
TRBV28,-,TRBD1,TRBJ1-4,TGTGCCAGCAGATGGACAGGGACTAATGAAAAACTGTTTTTT,CASRWTGTNEKLFF
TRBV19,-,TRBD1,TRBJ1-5,TGTGCCAGTACTCTCCGCCGGACAGGGAATCAGCCCCAGCATTTT,CASTLRRTGNQPQHF
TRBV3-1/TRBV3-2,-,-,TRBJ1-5,TGTGCCAGCAGCCAAGATCCCAGGGAGGGACAGCCCCAGCATTTT,CASSQDPREGQPQHF
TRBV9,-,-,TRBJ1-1,TGTGCCAGCAGCGTAGTAGGGGGGGACGGCACTGAAGCTTTCTTT,CASSVVGGDGTEAFF
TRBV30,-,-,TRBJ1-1,TGTGCCTGGGCCAAATTACAGGCTTCAGACACTGAAGCTTTCTTT,CAWAKLQASDTEAFF
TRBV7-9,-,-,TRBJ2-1,TGTGCCAGCAGCTCAACTTTAGAGCAGTTCTTC,CASSSTLEQFF
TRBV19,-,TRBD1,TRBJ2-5,TGTGCCAGTAGTATTGCGACAGGGGGGATGGAGACCCAGTACTTC,CASSIATGGMETQYF
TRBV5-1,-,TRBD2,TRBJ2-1,TGCGCCAGCAGCCAGGGGTTGGCTAGCGGGAGGGAAAATGAGCAGTTCTTC,CASSQGLASGRENEQFF
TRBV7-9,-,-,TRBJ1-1,TGTGCCAGCAGGGGCACAGGGAACACTGAAGCTTTCTTT,CASRGTGNTEAFF
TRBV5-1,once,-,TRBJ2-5,TGCGCCAGCAGCTTGGGGGGCCTAGGTTTGGGAGAGACCCAGTACTTC,CASSLGGLGLGETQYF
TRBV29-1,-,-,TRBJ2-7,TGCAGCGTTGAAGCTACGACGGGGATCTCCTACGAGCAGTACTTC,CSVEATTGISYEQYF
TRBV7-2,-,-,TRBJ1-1,TGTGCCAGCAGCTTATTTGGGGGCGGCACTGAAGCTTTCTTT,CASSLFGGGTEAFF
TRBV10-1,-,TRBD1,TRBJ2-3,TGCGCCAGCAGTGCGGTCCCGGGACAGGGGGCCACAGATACGCAGTATTTT,CASSAVPGQGATDTQYF
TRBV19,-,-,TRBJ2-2,TGTGCCAGTAGTATTGTTAGCCAGAACACCGGGGAGCTGTTTTTT,CASSIVSQNTGELFF
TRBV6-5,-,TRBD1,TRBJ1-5,TGTGCCAGCAGTCGGACAGGGGGCGCGTATCAGCCCCAGCATTTT,CASSRTGGAYQPQHF
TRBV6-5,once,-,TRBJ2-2,TGTGCCAGCAGTTACTCGACAGATCCCGGGGAGCTGTTTTTT,CASSYSTDPGELFF
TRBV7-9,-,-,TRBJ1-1,TGTGCCAGCAGCTTTGCGGGGAGGAACACTGAAGCTTTCTTT,CASSFAGRNTEAFF
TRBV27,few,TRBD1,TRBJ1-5,TGTGCCAGCAGTCGACAGGGGTCAAATCAGCCCCAGCATTTT,CASSRQGSNQPQHF
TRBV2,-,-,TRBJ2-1,TGTGCCAGCAGCTTTGAGGTCAATGAGCAGTTCTTC,CASSFEVNEQFF